The 8 T cell receptor beta chains below come from one sample, sequenced in a study of control samples from healthy donors and cancer patients. Sequenced by immunoSEQ multiplex PCR; TCRdb stores in-frame clones only, minus some. Here the sample spans some 120,000 clones, 90% being singletons. Material: blood. The receptor set was obtained from a man younger than 35 in good health.

J is TRBJ2-7 and V is TRBV6-1, with 10 bases aligning to TRBD2. CDR3 size: 16 residues. Trimming cost V 4 bases and J 3 bases; bases outside gene matches: 9. Looked up from germline, CDR1 is MNHNS and CDR2 is SASEGT. CDR3 sequence: CASSVGPTSGVYEQYF. The CDR3 DNA sequence: TGTGCCAGCAGTGTAGGGCCCACTAGCGGGGTCTACGAGCAGTACTTC.

This clone is a singleton in its sample. The chain joins TRBV6-2 or TRBV6-3 to TRBJ2-1; 9 bases fit TRBD2. Germline V gives CDR1 MNHEY, CDR2 SVGEGT. J gave up 5 bases and V 2 bases, and 4 bases lay outside the gene matches. The CDR3 contains 15 residues. The CDR3 loop is CASSYPGLADNEQFF. As DNA, the CDR3 is TGTGCCAGCAGTTACCCGGGACTAGCTGACAATGAGCAGTTCTTC.

The chain is built from TRBV7-9 and TRBJ2-4; TRBD1 or TRBD2 may be the D gene (5 bases each). Germline V CDR1 and CDR2: SEHNR, FQNEAQ (reference sequence). The length of the CDR3 is 15 residues. Trimming took 5 bases from V and 5 from J, leaving 16 bases between them. The CDR3 loop is CASSPTPGTQNIQYF. The CDR3 bases are TGTGCCAGCAGCCCGACCCCGGGGACCCAAAACATTCAGTACTTC.

This chain joins TRBV28 and TRBJ2-3; 8 nucleotides line up with TRBD1. This CDR3 region has 13 residues. The germline V gene has CDR1 MDHEN and CDR2 SYDVKM. Losses at the gene ends were 6 bases for V and 1 base for J; bases not matched to a gene: 0. CDR3 nucleotides: TGTGCCAGCAGGGGACAGGGCACAGATACGCAGTATTTT. Translating it yields CASRGQGTDTQYF.

This chain connects TRBV5-6 to TRBJ2-1, with D possibly matching TRBD1 (7 bases). CDR1 is SGHDT and CDR2 is YYEEEE in the germline V gene. The CDR3 covers 15 residues. The V end was cut by 4 bases, the J end by 9 bases, with 20 bases between. This chain's CDR3 is CASSVAGQPVGEQFF. For the CDR3, the DNA is TGTGCCAGCAGCGTCGCGGGACAGCCAGTAGGTGAGCAGTTCTTC.

A note on this clone: Other DNA sequences within the sample encode an identical CDR3. This chain joins TRBV6-2 or TRBV6-3 and TRBJ1-1; D ambiguous. The germline V gene encodes CDR1 MNHEY and CDR2 SVGEGT. The CDR3 extends over 12 amino acids. Trimming pared 0 bases from V and 5 bases from J, leaving 4 bases between. The DNA of the CDR3 is TGTGCCAGCAGTTACTCCCGGACTGAAGCTTTCTTT. It encodes CASSYSRTEAFF.

Regarding this clone: Other DNA sequences in the sample encode the same CDR3. The V and J genes are TRBV6-5 and TRBJ1-1; 9 bases are shared with TRBD1. The CDR3 extends over 14 amino acids. In germline, CDR1 is MNHEY, CDR2 SVGAGI. V lost 0 bases, J lost 4 bases, and 0 bases stayed unmatched. The CDR3 region has the DNA TGTGCCAGCAGTTACTCGGACAGGGGCACTGAAGCTTTCTTT. This translates into CASSYSDRGTEAFF.

V and J are TRBV6-5 and TRBJ1-6, with D perhaps TRBD1 (6 bases). The CDR3 is made up of 13 amino acids. Germline loops: CDR1 MNHEY, CDR2 SVGAGI. Trimming stripped 9 bases from V and 7 bases from J, with 13 bases between. The CDR3 nucleotides are TGTGCCAGTCACAGGGAAACGAATTCACCCCTCCACTTT. Protein: CASHRETNSPLHF.